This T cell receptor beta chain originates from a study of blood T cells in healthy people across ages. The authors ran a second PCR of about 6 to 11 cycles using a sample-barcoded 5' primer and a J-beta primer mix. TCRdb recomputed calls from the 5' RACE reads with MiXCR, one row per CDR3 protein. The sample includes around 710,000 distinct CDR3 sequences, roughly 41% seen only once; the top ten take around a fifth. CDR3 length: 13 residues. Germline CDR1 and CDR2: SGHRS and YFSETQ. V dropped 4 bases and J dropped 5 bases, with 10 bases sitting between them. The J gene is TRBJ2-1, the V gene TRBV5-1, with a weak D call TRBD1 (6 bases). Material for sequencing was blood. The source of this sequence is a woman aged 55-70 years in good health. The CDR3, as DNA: TGCGCCAGCAGCCACGGACAGAACAATGAGCAGTTCTTC. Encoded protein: CASSHGQNNEQFF. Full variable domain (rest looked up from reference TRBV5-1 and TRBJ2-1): KAGVTQTPRYLIKTRGQQVTLSCSPISGHRSVSWYQQTPGQGLQFLFEYFSETQRNKGNFPGRFSGRQFSNSRSEMNVSTLELGDSALYLCASSHGQNNEQFFGPGTRLTVL.